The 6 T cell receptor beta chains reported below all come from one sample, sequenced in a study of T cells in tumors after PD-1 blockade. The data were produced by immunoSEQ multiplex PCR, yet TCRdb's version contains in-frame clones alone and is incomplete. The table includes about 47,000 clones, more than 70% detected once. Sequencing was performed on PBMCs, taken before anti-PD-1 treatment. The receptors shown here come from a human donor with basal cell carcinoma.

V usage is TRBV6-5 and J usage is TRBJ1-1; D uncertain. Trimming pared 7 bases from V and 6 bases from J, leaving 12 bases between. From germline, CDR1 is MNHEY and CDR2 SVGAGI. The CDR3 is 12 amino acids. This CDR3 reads CASTEEVSEAFF. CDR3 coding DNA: TGTGCCAGCACCGAGGAGGTTTCTGAAGCTTTCTTT.

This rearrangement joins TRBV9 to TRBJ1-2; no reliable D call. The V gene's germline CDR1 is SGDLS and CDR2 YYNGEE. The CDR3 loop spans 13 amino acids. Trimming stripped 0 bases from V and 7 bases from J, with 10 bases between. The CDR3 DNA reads TGTGCCAGCAGCGTAGACCCAACTGGTGGCTACACCTTC. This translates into CASSVDPTGGYTF.

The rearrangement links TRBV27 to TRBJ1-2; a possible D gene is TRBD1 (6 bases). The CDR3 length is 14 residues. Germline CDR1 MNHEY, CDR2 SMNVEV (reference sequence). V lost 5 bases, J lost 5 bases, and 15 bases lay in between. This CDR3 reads CASSPDGQPYGYTF. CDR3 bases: TGTGCCAGCAGTCCGGACGGACAGCCTTATGGCTACACCTTC.

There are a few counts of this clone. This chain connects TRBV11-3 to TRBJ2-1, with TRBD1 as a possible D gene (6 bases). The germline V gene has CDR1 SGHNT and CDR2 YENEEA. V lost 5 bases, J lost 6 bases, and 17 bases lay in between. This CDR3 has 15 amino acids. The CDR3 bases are TGTGCCAGCAGCCCCAGGGCAGGGGAGACCAATGAGCAGTTCTTC. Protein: CASSPRAGETNEQFF.

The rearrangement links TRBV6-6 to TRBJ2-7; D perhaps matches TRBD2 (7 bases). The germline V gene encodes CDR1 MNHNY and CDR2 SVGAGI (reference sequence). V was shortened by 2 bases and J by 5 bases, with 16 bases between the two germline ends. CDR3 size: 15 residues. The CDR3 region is CASSYPLGGGDEQYF. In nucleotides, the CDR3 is TGTGCCAGCAGTTACCCCTTGGGGGGGGGCGACGAGCAGTACTTC.

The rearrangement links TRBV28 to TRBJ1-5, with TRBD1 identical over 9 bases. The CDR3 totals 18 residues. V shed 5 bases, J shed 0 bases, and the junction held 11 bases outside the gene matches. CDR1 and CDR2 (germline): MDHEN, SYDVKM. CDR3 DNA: TGTGCCAGCAGTCCTCCGGGACAGGGAGTGGGTAGCAATCAGCCCCAGCATTTT. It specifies CASSPPGQGVGSNQPQHF.